This T cell receptor (beta chain) was identified in a study of T cell responses to AZD1222 COVID-19 vaccine. Study results and caveats: CD4 TCRs covered the whole spike, strongest at regions 160-218 and 743-854.

With respect to this clone: The antigen remains unidentified.

Method: immunoSEQ multiplex PCR; TCRdb's copy keeps in-frame clones and lacks some. The sample includes approximately 77,000 clones, 75% to 90% of them seen just once. With 7 bases removed from V and 7 bases from J, the gap between germline ends came to 19 bases. The CDR3 length is 14 residues. In germline, CDR1 is SNHLY, CDR2 FYNNEI. The sequencing used peripheral blood, collected 28 days after the second AZD1222 dose. The chain recombines TRBV2 with TRBJ1-2; possibly TRBD1 for D (5 bases). This TCR derives from an adult who received the AZD1222 COVID-19 vaccine. The CDR3 sequence is CASKGFQGSGGYTF. CDR3 nucleotides: TGTGCCAGCAAGGGATTTCAGGGATCGGGTGGCTACACCTTC.